The next 20 T cell receptor beta chains were all read from a single sample in a study of metastatic and nonmetastatic thyroid tumors. MiXCR was used by TCRdb to re-call the PCR reads. The sample has about 40,000 clones, approximately 19% seen once. Nobody among the patients had been given any treatment before thyroid surgery. Material: tumor tissue. Receptors were obtained from a female donor with papillary thyroid cancer or a benign thyroid nodule (not recorded which). Some clones in this sample may be carry-over from other donors' samples.

The gene calls are TRBV6-9 and TRBJ1-1, with unresolved D. V lost 10 bases to trimming and J lost 1 base, with 25 bases between them. This CDR3 region has 17 residues. The germline gives CDR1 MNHGY, CDR2 SVAAGI. The CDR3 loop reads CANSPWGGVLKNTEAFF. The CDR3 DNA reads as TGTGCCAACAGCCCATGGGGTGGCGTACTCAAGAACACTGAAGCTTTCTTT.

This clone occurred a few times. The conserved phenylalanine or tryptophan normally closing the CDR3 is absent here, so this likely arose from a read error. The chain couples TRBV18 to TRBJ2-2; TRBD2 matches 12 bases. The germline CDR1 and CDR2 sequences are KGHSH and LQKENI. J lost 4 bases, V lost 3 bases, and 6 bases had no gene match. The length of the CDR3 is 17 residues. Written as DNA, the CDR3 is TGTGCCAGCTCACCCGGACTAGCGGGATCACTCACCGGGGAGCTGTTTTCT. This translates into CASSPGLAGSLTGELFS.

This clone was counted a few times. The chain has TRBV4-3 and TRBJ2-6; 7 bases are a match to TRBD1. The V and J ends lost 4 bases and 0 bases, in that order; junction bases with no gene match: 6. The CDR3 runs 17 residues. Germline CDR1 is LGHNA and CDR2 is YSLEER. The CDR3 sequence: CASSPTAGGSGANVLTF. In DNA form, the CDR3 reads TGCGCCAGCAGCCCCACTGCAGGGGGCTCTGGGGCCAACGTCCTGACTTTC.

The chain is built from TRBV2 and TRBJ2-1; either TRBD1 or TRBD2 may fit D (5 bases each). Trimming shortened V by 7 bases and J by 8 bases, and 21 bases separated the two germline ends. The CDR3 length is 15 residues. Germline V gene sequence: CDR1 SNHLY, CDR2 FYNNEI. The CDR3 loop is CASMGETIQGHEQFF. The CDR3 DNA is TGTGCCAGCATGGGGGAGACTATCCAAGGGCATGAGCAGTTCTTC. The whole variable domain, remainder taken from reference TRBV2 and TRBJ2-1, is EPEVTQTPSHQVTQMGQEVILRCVPISNHLYFYWYRQILGQKVEFLVSFYNNEISEKSEIFDDQFSVERPDGSNFTLKIRSTKLEDSAMYFCASMGETIQGHEQFFGPGTRLTVL.

This chain joins TRBV29-1 and TRBJ2-1; D ambiguous. The germline V gene has CDR1 SQVTM and CDR2 ANQGSEA. The V gene lost 7 bases and the J gene lost 0 bases, with 13 bases spanning the gap. CDR3 length: 14 residues. The DNA for the CDR3 is TGCAGCGGGTCCCGGTGGAGCTCCTACAATGAGCAGTTCTTC. This gives the protein CSGSRWSSYNEQFF.

This clone showed up many times. The genes are TRBV6-2 or TRBV6-3 and TRBJ2-1; tentatively, D is TRBD2 (5 bases). CDR3 length: 16 amino acids. V dropped 5 bases and J dropped 0 bases, with 14 bases sitting between them. Per germline, CDR1 MNHEY and CDR2 SVGEGT. CDR3 sequence reads: CASSTPRGSSYNEQFF. CDR3 DNA sequence: TGTGCCAGCAGTACCCCCCGGGGAAGCTCCTACAATGAGCAGTTCTTC.

This clone was found many times. V is TRBV6-1 and J is TRBJ1-2; 9 bases are a match to TRBD1. Germline values: CDR1 MNHNS, CDR2 SASEGT. The CDR3 extends over 15 amino acids. V shed 5 bases, J shed 3 bases, and the junction held 7 bases outside the gene matches. CDR3 in DNA: TGTGCCAGCAGTTTACAGGGGGCTGGGGACTATGGCTACACCTTC. The encoded protein is CASSLQGAGDYGYTF.

V usage is TRBV6-1 and J usage is TRBJ2-7; D is perhaps TRBD1 or TRBD2 (7 bases each). The germline CDR1 and CDR2 sequences are MNHNS and SASEGT. This CDR3 comprises 12 residues. The ends were cut back, 6 bases at V and 7 bases at J, with 13 bases in the middle. The CDR3 region has the DNA TGTGCCAGCAGGCAGGGGGGGCGTGAGCAGTACTTC. This encodes CASRQGGREQYF.

This clone appeared a single time. The genes are TRBV7-8 and TRBJ2-2; unclear D gene. There are 13 residues in the CDR3. Germline-derived CDR1 and CDR2 are SGHVS and FQNEAQ. The V end lost 4 bases, the J end lost 4 bases, and 7 bases lay between the germline ends. The CDR3: CASSSGRTGELFF. The CDR3 nucleotides are TGTGCCAGCAGCTCCGGACGCACCGGGGAGCTGTTTTTT.

The table lists this clone with many counts. The chain combines TRBV6-6 with TRBJ2-1; no clear D. The CDR3 has 14 residues. Trimming cost V 0 bases and J 7 bases, with 10 bases left between them. Germline loops: CDR1 MNHNY, CDR2 SVGAGI (reference sequence). CDR3 sequence (DNA): TGTGCCAGCAGTTACTCAGGGCTGCAGAATGAGCAGTTCTTC. It yields the protein CASSYSGLQNEQFF.

Many counts were recorded for this clone. This CDR3 reads CASTRGSPREAFF. The CDR3 DNA reads TGCGCCAGCACCCGGGGGAGCCCTCGGGAAGCTTTCTTT. V is TRBV5-1 and J is TRBJ1-1; tentatively, D is TRBD1 (5 bases). V was trimmed by 6 bases and J by 8 bases, leaving 17 bases between them. Germline values: CDR1 SGHRS, CDR2 YFSETQ. The CDR3 runs 13 residues.

The gene calls are TRBV5-1 and TRBJ2-1; TRBD1 is a possible D gene (6 bases). V was trimmed by 3 bases and J by 6 bases, leaving 16 bases between them. Germline values: CDR1 SGHRS, CDR2 YFSETQ. The length of the CDR3 is 15 residues. The CDR3 is CASSWDITGINEQFF. CDR3 nucleotides: TGCGCCAGCAGCTGGGACATCACGGGTATCAATGAGCAGTTCTTC.

Notes on this clone: The junction differs from germline at one of its ends, possibly a read error. The chain employs TRBV30 and TRBJ2-2, with D tentatively TRBD2 (6 bases). Germline CDR1 is GTSNPN and CDR2 is SVGIG (reference sequence). This CDR3 has 14 amino acids. The CDR3 reads CAWKEGTAPGGLFF. The CDR3 DNA reads TGTGCCTGGAAGGAGGGTACTGCTCCCGGGGGGCTGTTTTTT.

As concerns this clone: A much larger clone sits a single nucleotide away, making a read error possible. The CDR3, as DNA: TGTGCCAGCAGCCGACAGGCGGTCGGCAATCAGCCCCAGCATTTT. Protein sequence: CASSRQAVGNQPQHF. This rearrangement joins TRBV6-1 to TRBJ1-5; weak D call: TRBD1 (6 bases). Germline V gene sequence: CDR1 MNHNS, CDR2 SASEGT. Trimming cost V 6 bases and J 2 bases, with 14 bases left between them. This CDR3 is 15 amino acids long.

This clone was picked up many times. V is TRBV19 and J is TRBJ1-4, with 10 bases matching TRBD1. In germline, CDR1 is LNHDA, CDR2 SQIVND (reference sequence). Trimming cost V 5 bases and J 7 bases; bases outside gene matches: 10. This CDR3 comprises 16 residues. In DNA form, the CDR3 reads TGTGCCAGTAGTTACGGCGACAGGGGGCGGCGTGAAAAACTGTTTTTT. Protein: CASSYGDRGRREKLFF.

The chain combines TRBV9 with TRBJ2-5; possibly TRBD2 for D (6 bases). Trimming pared 0 bases from V and 2 bases from J, leaving 17 bases between. The V gene's germline CDR1 is SGDLS and CDR2 YYNGEE. The CDR3 has 17 residues. The CDR3 loop reads CASSVDPPSEGQETQYF. CDR3 coding DNA: TGTGCCAGCAGCGTAGACCCCCCATCGGAGGGGCAAGAGACCCAGTACTTC.

This clone was detected only a few times. At one boundary the junction diverges from the germline segment, which might be a read error. The CDR3: CASSEGRGHGANALTF. The CDR3 nucleotides are TGTGCCAGCAGTGAAGGCCGGGGCCACGGTGCCAACGCCCTGACTTTC. The chain links TRBV6-1 to TRBJ2-6; tentatively, D is TRBD1 or TRBD2 (5 bases each). This CDR3 spans 16 amino acids. Germline V gene lookup returns CDR1 MNHNS and CDR2 SASEGT.

In the case of this clone: A read error may explain this, as a much larger clone is one base away. Other DNA sequences from this sample encode an identical CDR3 as well. The chain employs TRBV4-1 and TRBJ1-1; 9 nucleotides agree with TRBD1. Per germline, CDR1 MGHRA and CDR2 YSYEKL. The CDR3 is made up of 14 amino acids. The CDR3: CASSPYRGRTEAFF. The CDR3 coding sequence is TGCGCCAGCAGCCCGTACAGGGGGCGGACTGAAGCCTTCTTT.

This clone was observed at least ten times. V usage is TRBV19 and J usage is TRBJ2-1; D might be TRBD1 (6 bases). The V end lost 2 bases, the J end lost 3 bases, and 14 bases lay between the germline ends. This CDR3 comprises 16 residues. Germline V gives CDR1 LNHDA, CDR2 SQIVND (reference sequence). CDR3 sequence reads: CASSIIGGQHYNEQFF. The CDR3 DNA follows: TGTGCCAGTAGTATAATCGGTGGACAGCACTACAATGAGCAGTTCTTC.

There are many counts of this clone. The V gene is TRBV6-2 or TRBV6-3, the J gene TRBJ1-4; D call uncertain. V was pared by 6 bases and J by 4 bases, with 9 bases between. CDR1 MNHEY and CDR2 SVGEGT come from the germline V gene. The CDR3 sequence is 13 residues long. DNA of the CDR3: TGTGCCAGCAGGAGACGGGATAATGAAAAACTGTTTTTT. Translated, it gives CASRRRDNEKLFF.